The 30 T cell receptor beta chains below all came from one sample that was sequenced in a study of T cells in Graves' hyperthyroidism and ophthalmopathy. What was amplified from RNA transcripts were TCR beta CDR3 regions. In the first-round RT-PCR of the TCR CDR3, the HTBI primer set was used. Using its own MiXCR run on the multiplex PCR reads, TCRdb lists one record per CDR3 protein. The data show 500,000 to 800,000 distinct CDR3 sequences, roughly 14% seen once. The sequenced sample was blood. The receptors come from a woman aged 45-65 years with Graves' ophthalmopathy.

In this sample, this clonotype turned up many times. The chain joins TRBV28 to TRBJ2-7; 10 bases fit TRBD1. The germline CDR1 and CDR2 sequences are MDHEN and SYDVKM. The CDR3 runs to 15 residues. With 4 bases clipped from V and 4 bases from J, the junction kept 7 bases outside the gene matches. The CDR3 DNA reads TGTGCCAGCAGTTCCCCGGGACAGGGGTTTTACGAGCAGTACTTC. The encoded protein is CASSSPGQGFYEQYF.

This clonotype was seen ten or more times. CDR3 bases: TGTGCCAGCAGCCTAGCGCGCTCCACTAGCACAGATACGCAGTATTTT. Its translation is CASSLARSTSTDTQYF. The chain joins TRBV9 to TRBJ2-3, with D tentatively TRBD2 (6 bases). The CDR3 runs 16 residues. V gave up 4 bases and J gave up 0 bases, with 15 bases separating them. CDR1 is SGDLS, CDR2 YYNGEE, per germline.

The table lists this clonotype with a few counts. The chain uses TRBV28 and TRBJ1-5; D is undetermined. V lost 1 base, J lost 5 bases, and 9 bases lay in between. This CDR3 has 14 amino acids. In germline, CDR1 is MDHEN, CDR2 SYDVKM. CDR3 loop: CASSLSVGYQPQHF. CDR3 bases: TGTGCCAGCAGTTTATCAGTGGGGTATCAGCCCCAGCATTTT.

This sequence joins TRBV3-1 and TRBJ2-7; D gene uncertain. The CDR3 length is 12 residues. V dropped 4 bases and J dropped 6 bases, with 10 bases sitting between them. CDR1 is LGHDT and CDR2 is YNNKEL in the germline V gene (reference sequence). The CDR3, as DNA: TGTGCCAGCAGCCCCGAAACGGGCGAGCAGTACTTC. It codes for CASSPETGEQYF.

The sample holds many counts of this clonotype. The CDR3 sequence is CASSSRAGTGAYNEQFF. CDR3 DNA: TGTGCCAGCAGCTCTAGAGCCGGGACAGGGGCCTACAATGAGCAGTTCTTC. The chain employs TRBV7-2 and TRBJ2-1, with 10 nucleotides matching TRBD1. Trimming at V came to 4 bases and at J to 2 bases, leaving 8 bases not matched to a gene. Germline V CDR1 and CDR2: SGHTA, FQGNSA. CDR3 length: 17 residues.

This clonotype was picked up many times. The chain couples TRBV7-3 to TRBJ1-3; D not resolved. The CDR3 covers 15 residues. CDR1 SGHTA and CDR2 FQGTGA come from the germline V gene. V was cut by 1 base and J by 0 bases, with 7 bases left in between. CDR3 bases: TGTGCCAGCAGCTTAAGTGGGAGCTCTGGAAACACCATATATTTT. Its protein product is CASSLSGSSGNTIYF.

The chain uses TRBV10-3 and TRBJ1-1; D not certain. Germline lookup yields CDR1 ENHRY and CDR2 SYGVKD. The CDR3 runs 15 residues. V gave up 7 bases and J gave up 0 bases, with 15 bases separating them. CDR3 sequence: CAIIPYPVMNTEAFF. The CDR3 nucleotides are TGTGCCATCATCCCTTACCCCGTCATGAACACTGAAGCTTTCTTT.

In this sample, this clonotype turned up many times. The chain combines TRBV28 with TRBJ2-2, with D perhaps matching TRBD1 or TRBD2 (6 bases each). Germline CDR1 and CDR2: MDHEN and SYDVKM. This CDR3 spans 14 amino acids. V dropped 11 bases and J dropped 2 bases, with 15 bases sitting between them. In DNA, the CDR3 is TGTGCCGTCCTAGGGGGGCGCAACACCGGGGAGCTGTTTTTT. Its translation is CAVLGGRNTGELFF. Together with reference TRBV28 and TRBJ2-2, the CDR3 gives the full variable domain: DVKVTQSSRYLVKRTGEKVFLECVQDMDHENMFWYRQDPGLGLRLIYFSYDVKMKEKGDIPEGYSVSREKKERFSLILESASTNQTSMYLCAVLGGRNTGELFFGEGSRLTVL.

This clonotype was picked up many times. V and J are TRBV18 and TRBJ2-1, with 11 bases that match TRBD1. The CDR3 is 18 amino acids. V lost 3 bases and J lost 6; bases outside the gene matches: 13. The germline V gene has CDR1 KGHSH and CDR2 LQKENI. CDR3 protein: CASSPFLTGTGGSNEQFF. The CDR3 nucleotides are TGTGCCAGCTCACCTTTTCTCACCGGGACAGGGGGGTCCAATGAGCAGTTCTTC.

This clonotype was counted ten times or more. The rearrangement uses TRBV20-1 and TRBJ1-4; D possibly corresponds to TRBD1 (5 bases). V was pared by 0 bases and J by 7 bases, with 18 bases between. The CDR3 totals 16 residues. CDR1 is DFQATT and CDR2 is SNEGSKA in the germline V gene (reference sequence). This chain's CDR3 is CSARDQAGTVAEKLFF. The CDR3 coding sequence is TGCAGTGCTAGAGATCAGGCTGGGACGGTTGCTGAAAAACTGTTTTTT.

This clonotype showed up many times. This rearrangement joins TRBV24-1 to TRBJ1-1; 11 bases are a match to TRBD1. The junction had 8 bases not matched to a gene; V was cut back by 6 bases and J by 6 bases. This CDR3 is 15 amino acids long. In germline, CDR1 is KGHDR, CDR2 SFDVKD. The CDR3 loop is CATSSSGQGVAEAFF. The CDR3 bases are TGTGCCACCAGTTCATCGGGACAGGGGGTCGCTGAAGCTTTCTTT.

This clonotype has ten or more counts. The rearrangement uses TRBV6-1 and TRBJ2-5; D not certain. The V gene lost 4 bases and the J gene lost 3 bases, with 9 bases spanning the gap. The CDR3 loop spans 13 amino acids. The germline V gene has CDR1 MNHNS and CDR2 SASEGT. As DNA, the CDR3 is TGTGCCAGCAGTGGACTTCTAAAAGAGACCCAGTACTTC. It encodes CASSGLLKETQYF.

This clonotype was observed many times. This chain links TRBV6-1 with TRBJ2-1; D remains unclear. CDR3 length: 13 residues. V dropped 3 bases and J dropped 5 bases, with 8 bases sitting between them. From germline, CDR1 is MNHNS and CDR2 SASEGT. This chain's CDR3 is CASSERKNNEQFF. CDR3 DNA: TGTGCCAGCAGTGAGCGGAAAAACAATGAGCAGTTCTTC.

The chain combines TRBV5-1 with TRBJ2-1; 11 bases are shared with TRBD2. The better agreement between TRBJ2-7 and the DNA end casts doubt on the J call. The CDR3 is 14 residues long. Per the germline V gene, CDR1 is SGHRS and CDR2 is YFSETQ. The CDR3 region is CASSLLAGENEQYF. The CDR3 region has the DNA TGCGCCAGCAGCCTACTAGCGGGAGAGAATGAGCAGTACTTC.

The V gene is TRBV3-1, the J gene TRBJ1-2; possibly TRBD1 for D (5 bases). V lost 0 bases to trimming and J lost 2 bases, with 7 bases between them. The CDR3 is 14 amino acids. The germline gives CDR1 LGHDT, CDR2 YNNKEL (reference sequence). DNA of the CDR3: TGTGCCAGCAGCCAAGATCCAGGGAACTATGGCTACACCTTC. It is translated as CASSQDPGNYGYTF.

This clonotype has only a few counts. V gene TRBV7-9 combines with J gene TRBJ2-1; D may be TRBD2 (5 bases). The germline gives CDR1 SEHNR, CDR2 FQNEAQ (reference sequence). The CDR3 length is 13 residues. V was pared by 7 bases and J by 10 bases, with 17 bases between. Here the CDR3 DNA reads TGTGCCAGCAAGCTATTGAGGGTGGGGGAGCAGTTCTTC. Encoded protein: CASKLLRVGEQFF.

The chain carries TRBV9 and TRBJ1-3; 8 nucleotides line up with TRBD1. Looked up from germline, CDR1 is SGDLS and CDR2 is YYNGEE. Unmatched junction bases numbered 4, after V lost 3 bases and J lost 5 bases. CDR3 size: 14 residues. The CDR3 DNA is TGTGCCAGCAGCGATCGGGACAGGAGAAACACCATATATTTT. Translated: CASSDRDRRNTIYF.

In its sample, this clonotype was seen many times. The chain links TRBV7-9 to TRBJ2-2; weak D call: TRBD1 (5 bases). V gave up 1 base and J gave up 2 bases, with 14 bases separating them. The CDR3 is 17 residues long. Germline values: CDR1 SEHNR, CDR2 FQNEAQ (reference sequence). The CDR3 is CASSLVLSRANTGELFF. CDR3 nucleotide sequence: TGTGCCAGCAGCTTAGTATTGTCCAGGGCAAACACCGGGGAGCTGTTTTTT.

This clonotype appeared a few times. This sequence joins TRBV6-1 and TRBJ2-5, with 7 bases that match TRBD2. Germline CDR1 MNHNS, CDR2 SASEGT. The CDR3 has 14 amino acids. Unmatched junction bases numbered 6, after V lost 6 bases and J lost 2 bases. The CDR3 DNA reads TGTGCCAGCAGACTACGGACTAGTCAAGAGACCCAGTACTTC. Encoded protein: CASRLRTSQETQYF.

This clonotype was observed many times. CDR3 sequence (DNA): TGTGCCATCAGTGAGACTAGCGGGAGGGAGACCCAGTACTTC. It codes for CAISETSGRETQYF. The chain combines TRBV10-3 with TRBJ2-5; 12 bases fit TRBD2. This CDR3 has 14 residues. Trimming took 2 bases from V and 5 from J; bases not matched to a gene: 0. Germline V CDR1 and CDR2: ENHRY, SYGVKD.

This clonotype was observed at least ten times. This chain connects TRBV13 to TRBJ2-1; 10 bases match TRBD1. The CDR3 runs 14 residues. With 4 bases clipped from V and 8 bases from J, the junction kept 5 bases outside the gene matches. CDR1 is PRHDT and CDR2 is FYEKMQ in the germline V gene (reference sequence). The DNA of the CDR3 is TGTGCCAGCAGCTCGGGACAGGGGTCCTATGAGCAGTTCTTC. Translated: CASSSGQGSYEQFF.

This clonotype was recorded at least ten times. This rearrangement joins TRBV5-5 to TRBJ2-1; a weak D match, TRBD1 (5 bases). Germline V gives CDR1 SGHKS, CDR2 YYEKEE (reference sequence). The ends were cut back, 3 bases at V and 7 bases at J, with 8 bases in the middle. The CDR3 extends over 12 amino acids. Written as DNA, the CDR3 is TGTGCCAGCAGCTCACAGGTAAATGAGCAGTTCTTC. Amino acids: CASSSQVNEQFF.

The DNA of the CDR3 is TGCAGTGCTCCGGGACAGGGCGCTGAAGCTTTCTTT. Translating it yields CSAPGQGAEAFF. The rearrangement links TRBV20-1 to TRBJ1-1; 9 bases agree with TRBD1. The CDR3 sequence is 12 residues long. The ends lost 5 bases at V and 6 bases at J; junction bases unmatched: 4. Germline assignment: CDR1 DFQATT and CDR2 SNEGSKA (reference sequence).

This clonotype was picked up one time. The CDR3 sequence: CASRYRTSGRTNEQFF. The DNA of the CDR3 is TGTGCCAGCAGGTACCGGACTAGCGGGAGAACGAATGAGCAGTTCTTC. The V call is TRBV2, the J call TRBJ2-1; 13 bases match TRBD2. Trimming at V came to 6 bases and at J to 7 bases, leaving 9 bases not matched to a gene. Germline assignment: CDR1 SNHLY and CDR2 FYNNEI. CDR3 length: 16 residues.

This clonotype turned up a few times. The chain uses TRBV7-3 and TRBJ2-3; a possible D gene is TRBD2 (5 bases). Germline V gene data show CDR1 as SGHTA and CDR2 as FQGTGA. The CDR3 is 14 residues long. Trimming cost V 6 bases and J 0 bases, with 10 bases left between them. CDR3 nucleotide sequence: TGTGCCAGCAGTTTAGACTACAGCACAGATACGCAGTATTTT. Translated: CASSLDYSTDTQYF. Variable domain in full (rest from reference TRBV7-3 and TRBJ2-3): GAGVSQTPSNKVTEKGKYVELRCDPISGHTALYWYRQSLGQGPEFLIYFQGTGAADDSGLPNDRFFAVRPEGSVSTLKIQRTERGDSAVYLCASSLDYSTDTQYFGPGTRLTVL.

In its sample, this clonotype was seen a few times. A junction boundary mismatches the germline segment, possibly from a read error. This sequence joins TRBV2 and TRBJ2-1; perhaps TRBD1 as D (6 bases). Germline V gene lookup returns CDR1 SNHLY and CDR2 FYNNEI. The CDR3 runs to 14 residues. For the CDR3, the DNA is TGTGCCGGCAGTTTAGGTCGTAGGGGGAATGAGCAGTTCTTC. Protein: CAGSLGRRGNEQFF. The full variable domain, completed using reference TRBV2 and TRBJ2-1, is EPEVTQTPSHQVTQMGQEVILRCVPISNHLYFYWYRQILGQKVEFLVSFYNNEISEKSEIFDDQFSVERPDGSNFTLKIRSTKLEDSAMYFCAGSLGRRGNEQFFGPGTRLTVL.

This clonotype was seen a handful of times. This chain links TRBV2 with TRBJ2-1; tentatively, D is TRBD2 (6 bases). Germline V CDR1 and CDR2: SNHLY, FYNNEI. Trimming cost V 2 bases and J 3 bases, with 8 bases left between them. The CDR3 totals 14 residues. CDR3 in DNA: TGTGCCAGCAGTGAAAGACTAGTCTACAATGAGCAGTTCTTC. Translation gives CASSERLVYNEQFF.

A note on this clonotype: The missing conserved phenylalanine or tryptophan at the end of this CDR3 makes a read error likely. The chain has TRBV3-1 and TRBJ1-4, with 8 bases matching TRBD1. J was trimmed by 7 bases and V by 4 bases; bases with no gene match: 5. Per germline, CDR1 LGHDT and CDR2 YNNKEL (reference sequence). This CDR3 is 14 amino acids long. CDR3 DNA: TGTGCCAGCAGCCCTCAGGGGGCTGTTGAAAAACTGTTTTCT. Its translation: CASSPQGAVEKLFS.

The V and J genes are TRBV20-1 and TRBJ2-7, with TRBD2 matching over 11 bases. J lost 0 bases, V lost 2 bases, and 6 bases had no gene match. The CDR3 is 16 residues long. CDR1 and CDR2 (germline): DFQATT, SNEGSKA (reference sequence). CDR3 in amino acids: CSARSLAGGSSYEQYF. The CDR3, as DNA: TGCAGTGCTAGATCCTTAGCGGGAGGGTCCTCCTACGAGCAGTACTTC.

This clonotype was recorded at least ten times. V gene TRBV18 combines with J gene TRBJ2-1; the match to TRBD2 covers 7 bases. Trimming removed 4 bases from V and 7 bases from J; junction bases left unmatched: 13. The germline gives CDR1 KGHSH, CDR2 LQKENI. This CDR3 comprises 16 residues. In nucleotides, the CDR3 is TGTGCCAGCTCACAGGGGCGGGGGATCACTAGGAATGAGCAGTTCTTC. Protein: CASSQGRGITRNEQFF.